This TCR beta chain was recovered during a study of T cell repertoires in cytomegalovirus infection. TCRdb analysed the reads with MiXCR anew, one entry per CDR3 protein. The data contain approximately 990,000 distinct CDR3 sequences, approximately 33% of them seen just once; the ten biggest clones take up around an eighth. CDR1 is MDHEN and CDR2 is SYDVKM in the germline V gene. After removal of 6 bases from V and 0 bases from J, the junction contained 7 bases not matched to a gene. The CDR3 totals 15 residues. This clonotype has a count of ten or more. Its specificity is unknown. This clonotype was sampled from a human donor in good health (CMV status not recorded). Some clones in this sample may be carry-over from other donors' samples. Specimen: cultured CD8+ T cells from PBMCs, collected from culture after CMV antigen stimulation. V and J are TRBV28 and TRBJ1-1, with TRBD1 identical over 7 bases. CDR3 DNA sequence: TGTGCCAGCAGGCCCAGGACAGGAATGAACACTGAAGCTTTCTTT. Its protein product is CASRPRTGMNTEAFF.